The rows below give T cell receptor beta chains drawn from one sample of a study of shared clonotypes between healthy human individuals. TCRdb's table, derived via immunoSEQ multiplex PCR, lists solely in-frame clones and lacks some. The sample carries around 2,000,000 clones, approximately 94% recorded once. The sequencing sample was made of naive CD8+ T cells sorted from blood. These receptors all stem from a man aged 18 to 35 in good health. Both conserved end residues are part of each CDR3. A D gene is named only where the DNA matches it firmly.

TRBJ2-3 TRBV25-1 TRBD2 TGTGCCAGCAGTGGCCCCCAGACTAGCGACCTCACAGATACGCAGTATTTT CASSGPQTSDLTDTQYF
TRBJ2-7 TRBV7-6 - TGTGCCAGCACCCTAACCGAAGGGCCCCCTGGAGAGCAGTACTTC CASTLTEGPPGEQYF
TRBJ2-1 TRBV7-9 - TGTGCCAGCAGCCCAGGGGACGGGGAGCAGTTCTTC CASSPGDGEQFF
TRBJ2-7 TRBV4-2 TRBD2 TGTGCCAGCAGCCAAGCCCCTACTAGCGGGGTCGACGAGCAGTACTTC CASSQAPTSGVDEQYF
TRBJ2-5 TRBV10-3 - TGTGCCATCAGTGCCGACTCTTACCAAGAGACCCAGTACTTC CAISADSYQETQYF
TRBJ2-1 TRBV11-2 TRBD2 TGTGCCAGCAGCCACGGACTAGCGGGAGATGATGAGCAGTTCTTC CASSHGLAGDDEQFF
TRBJ2-5 TRBV27 TRBD2 TGTGCCAGCAGTCCCTGGACTAGCGGGAAGACCCAGTACTTC CASSPWTSGKTQYF
TRBJ1-1 TRBV19 - TGTGCCAGTACCCGAGGGTGGAACACTGAAGCTTTCTTT CASTRGWNTEAFF
TRBJ1-2 TRBV6-5 - TGTGCCAGCAAATTACAGGGTTCGGCTAACTATGGCTACACCTTC CASKLQGSANYGYTF
TRBJ1-2 TRBV29-1 TRBD1 TGCAGCGCTGTTGTAGCCAGGGGGTCGAGCTATGGCTACACCTTC CSAVVARGSSYGYTF
TRBJ2-5 TRBV7-9 - TGTGCCAGCAGATCGGACCCCGGAGGGGAGACCCAGTACTTC CASRSDPGGETQYF
TRBJ2-1 TRBV4-1 TRBD2 TGCGCCAGCAGCCCCGGGGGGGCAGTCCGGGAGCAGTTCTTC CASSPGGAVREQFF
TRBJ1-3 TRBV4-1 TRBD1 TGCGCCAGCAGCCAAGGGGTCCCAGGGGGGACTGGAAACACCATATATTTT CASSQGVPGGTGNTIYF
TRBJ2-7 TRBV27 TRBD2 TGTGCCAGCAGTCTCGGGACTAGCGGTGCCTACGAGCAGTACTTC CASSLGTSGAYEQYF
TRBJ2-2 TRBV7-8 - TGTGCCAGCAGCCCGAGCGTTGGGGAGACCACCGGGGAGCTGTTTTTT CASSPSVGETTGELFF
TRBJ2-1 TRBV2 TRBD2 TGTGCCAGCAGTGAGAGCGGGACCTACAATGAGCAGTTCTTC CASSESGTYNEQFF
TRBJ2-5 TRBV2 - TGTGCCAGCAGTCAACAGGTCGTCCAAGAGACCCAGTACTTC CASSQQVVQETQYF
TRBJ2-7 TRBV11-2 TRBD2 TGTGCCAGCAGCTTAGAACCTAGCGGGGGCCTGAGCTCCTACGAGCAGTACTTC CASSLEPSGGLSSYEQYF
TRBJ2-5 TRBV7-2 - TGTGCCAGCAGCTTCGAATTGGGGGAGACCCAGTACTTC CASSFELGETQYF
TRBJ2-2 TRBV13 - TGTGCCAGCAGCCCGTGGGGGCGGGGATATAACACCGGGGAGCTGTTTTTT CASSPWGRGYNTGELFF